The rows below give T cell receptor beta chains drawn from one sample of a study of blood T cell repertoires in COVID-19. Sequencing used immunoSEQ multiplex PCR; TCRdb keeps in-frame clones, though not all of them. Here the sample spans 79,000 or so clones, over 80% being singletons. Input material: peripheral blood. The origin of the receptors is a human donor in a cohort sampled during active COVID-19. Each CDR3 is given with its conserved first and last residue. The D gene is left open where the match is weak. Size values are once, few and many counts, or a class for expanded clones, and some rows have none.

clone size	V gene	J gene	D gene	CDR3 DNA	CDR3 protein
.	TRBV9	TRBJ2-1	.	TGTGCCAGCAGCGTAGGTCAGGGGCGGAATGAGCAGTTCTTC	CASSVGQGRNEQFF
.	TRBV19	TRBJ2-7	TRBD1	TGTGCCAGTCGAGCCAGGGGACAGGGTACCTACGAGCAGTACTTC	CASRARGQGTYEQYF
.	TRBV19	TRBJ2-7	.	TGTGCCAGTAGTATCCAGGTCCCCTACGAGCAGTACTTC	CASSIQVPYEQYF
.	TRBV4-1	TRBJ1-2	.	TGCGCCAGCAGCCCCGGTATGGGCGGCTACACCTTC	CASSPGMGGYTF
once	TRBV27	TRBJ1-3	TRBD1	TGTGCCAGTGGGACAGGGGGCGTCAGAAACACCATATATTTT	CASGTGGVRNTIYF
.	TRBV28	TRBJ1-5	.	TGTGCCAGCAGTTTTGTAGGCAGGGCGAGCAATCAGCCCCAGCATTTT	CASSFVGRASNQPQHF
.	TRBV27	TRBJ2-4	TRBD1	TGTGCCAGCACCCGGGACAGCCGAGCCAAAAACATTCAGTACTTC	CASTRDSRAKNIQYF
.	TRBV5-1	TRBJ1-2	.	TGCGCCAGCAGCTTGGTTGCAGCGGGACCAAACTATGGCTACACCTTC	CASSLVAAGPNYGYTF
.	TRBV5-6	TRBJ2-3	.	TGTGCCAGCAGCTTGGTGGGGGGAGAGGATACGCAGTATTTT	CASSLVGGEDTQYF
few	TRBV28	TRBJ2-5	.	TGTGCCAGCAGTTCCCCCTCGTCGGAGACCCAGTACTTC	CASSSPSSETQYF
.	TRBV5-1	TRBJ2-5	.	TGCGCCAGCTCTCCGGGGGTGGGCTTCCAAGAGACCCAGTACTTC	CASSPGVGFQETQYF
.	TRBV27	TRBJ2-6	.	TGTGCCAGCAGTTCCAAGACAGCCCCAGTCAGCTCTGGGGCCAACGTCCTGACTTTC	CASSSKTAPVSSGANVLTF
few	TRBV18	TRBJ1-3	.	TGTGCCAGCTCACCCGAGGGAAACACCATATATTTT	CASSPEGNTIYF
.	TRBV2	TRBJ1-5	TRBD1	TGTGCCAGCAGTGACTACAGGGGGCCGAATCAGCCCCAGCATTTT	CASSDYRGPNQPQHF
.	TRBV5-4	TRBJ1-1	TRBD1	TGTGCCAGCAGACCCGCTCAACAGGGGGCATACACTGAAGCTTTCTTT	CASRPAQQGAYTEAFF
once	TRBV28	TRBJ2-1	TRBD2	TGTGCCAGCAGTTTAAGACCACTAGCGGGAGGGCCCAGTGAGCAGTTCTTC	CASSLRPLAGGPSEQFF
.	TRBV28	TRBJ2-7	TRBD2	TGTGCCAGCAGTTTGAGGGCTAGCGGGGGGGCCTACGAGCAGTACTTC	CASSLRASGGAYEQYF
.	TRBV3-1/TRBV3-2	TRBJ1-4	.	TGTGCCAGCAGGGATAGAGGGCCTTATGAAAAACTGTTTTTT	CASRDRGPYEKLFF
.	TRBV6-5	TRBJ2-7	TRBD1	TGTGCCAGCAGGCCTCCGGGACAGGGAGGCTACGAGCAGTACTTC	CASRPPGQGGYEQYF
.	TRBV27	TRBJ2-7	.	TGTGCCAGCAGTTACCTCGAGAGGAACGAGCAGTACTTC	CASSYLERNEQYF
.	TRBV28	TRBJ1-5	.	TGTGCCAGCAGTTTAGGGGGGTGGAATAGCAATCAGCCCCAGCATTTT	CASSLGGWNSNQPQHF
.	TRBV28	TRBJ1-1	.	TGTGCCAGCAGGGGTGTAGGGGGGGACACTGAAGCTTTCTTT	CASRGVGGDTEAFF
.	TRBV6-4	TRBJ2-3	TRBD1	TGTGCCAGCAGTCCTCAGGGGGCCACAGATACGCAGTATTTT	CASSPQGATDTQYF
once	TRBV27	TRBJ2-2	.	TGTGCCAGCAGTTTAATGGCCACCGGGACCGGGGAGCTGTTTTTT	CASSLMATGTGELFF
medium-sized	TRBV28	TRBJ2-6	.	TGTGCCAGCAGAGTGGCAGGGGCATTAAGCTCTGGGGCCAACGTCCTGACTTTC	CASRVAGALSSGANVLTF
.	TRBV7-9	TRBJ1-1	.	TGTGCCAGCAGCTTTTCCGGGTCTAACACTGAAGCTTTCTTT	CASSFSGSNTEAFF
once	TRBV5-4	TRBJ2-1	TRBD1	TGTGCCAGCAGCCTAATTGGACAGGGGGCCTACAATGAGCAGTTCTTC	CASSLIGQGAYNEQFF
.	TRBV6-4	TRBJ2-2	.	TGTGCCAGCAGCCAGGGACTTCTCCAGTCCCCGAACACCGGGGAGCTGTTTTTT	CASSQGLLQSPNTGELFF
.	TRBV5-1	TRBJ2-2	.	TGCGCCAGCAGCGTCAGGGAATCGGGAGACACCGGGGAGCTGTTTTTT	CASSVRESGDTGELFF
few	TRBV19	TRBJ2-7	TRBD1	TGTGCCAGTACTCCGGGACAGGGGCTAAACGAGCAGTACTTC	CASTPGQGLNEQYF
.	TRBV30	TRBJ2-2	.	TGTGCCTGGAGACTGTTCGGGGAGCTGTTTTTT	CAWRLFGELFF
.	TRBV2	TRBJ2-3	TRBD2	TGTGCCAGCAGTGAGCGACTAGCGGGAGATACGCAGTATTTT	CASSERLAGDTQYF
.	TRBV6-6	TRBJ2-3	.	TGTGCCAGCAGCGGTTTCGGCACAGATACGCAGTATTTT	CASSGFGTDTQYF
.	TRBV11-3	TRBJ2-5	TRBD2	TGTGCCAGCAGCCGTAGCGGGAGCTCTCAAGAGACCCAGTACTTC	CASSRSGSSQETQYF
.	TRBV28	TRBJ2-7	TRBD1	TGTGCCAGCAGTTTGCCAGGGGGACAGCTAATCTACGAGCAGTACTTC	CASSLPGGQLIYEQYF
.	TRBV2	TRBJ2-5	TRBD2	TGTGCCAGCAGTGGACTAGCGGGAGAGGGAGAGACCCAGTACTTC	CASSGLAGEGETQYF
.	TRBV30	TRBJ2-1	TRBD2	TGTGCCTGGAGGTGGGGACCGGGGGGGGCGAATGAGCAGTTCTTC	CAWRWGPGGANEQFF
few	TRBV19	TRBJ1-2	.	TGTGCCAGTGATGGTAGGGGGTCCGGATCGTATGGCTACACCTTC	CASDGRGSGSYGYTF
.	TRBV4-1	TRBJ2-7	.	TGCGCCAGCAGCCAAGACCCACAGGGCGAGAATCAGTACTTC	CASSQDPQGENQYF
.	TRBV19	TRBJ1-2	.	TGTGCCAGTAGTATAGCAGGGGAAGGCTACACCTTC	CASSIAGEGYTF
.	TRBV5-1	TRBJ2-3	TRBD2	TGCGCCAGCTCCGGGGGGAGTGGGGATACGCAGTATTTT	CASSGGSGDTQYF
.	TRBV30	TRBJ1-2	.	TGTGCCTGGAGTGTACTCACCCAAAACTATGGCTACACCTTC	CAWSVLTQNYGYTF
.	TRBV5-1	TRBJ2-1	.	TGCGCCAGCAGCTTGGGAGGCCCCAACAATGAGCAGTTCTTC	CASSLGGPNNEQFF
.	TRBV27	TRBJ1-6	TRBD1	TGTGCCAGTAAGACAGGGAATAATTCACCCCTCCACTTT	CASKTGNNSPLHF
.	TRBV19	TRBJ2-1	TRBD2	TGTGCCAGTAGTATTGGACTAGTAAACAATGAGCAGTTCTTC	CASSIGLVNNEQFF
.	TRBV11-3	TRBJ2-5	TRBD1	TGTGCCAGCAGCTTCAAGGGGGCGGAGAAGACCCAGTACTTC	CASSFKGAEKTQYF
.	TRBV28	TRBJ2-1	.	TGTGCCAGCAGCTCCGCAGGGTGGAATGAGCAGTTCTTC	CASSSAGWNEQFF
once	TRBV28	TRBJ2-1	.	TGTGCCAGCAAGGGACTTTCCTACAATGAGCAGTTCTTC	CASKGLSYNEQFF